A single sample gave rise to the 18 T cell receptor beta chains below, sequenced in a study of T cells in localized non-small cell lung cancer. Using immunoSEQ multiplex PCR, the repertoire was profiled, and TCRdb retains in-frame clones only, with some absent. The top ten hold under 5% of the sample, which has more than 30,000 clones, roughly 90% seen once. The specimen was peripheral blood mononuclear cells, collected before any cancer treatment. Receptors were obtained from a woman aged 35-75 years with stage III lung adenocarcinoma.

The chain carries TRBV6-6 and TRBJ1-1; no definite D call. The germline V and J ends were trimmed by 4 bases and 2 bases, with 11 bases remaining between them. CDR3 size: 14 residues. The germline V gene has CDR1 MNHNY and CDR2 SVGAGI (reference sequence). The CDR3 reads CASSFPYTNTEAFF. CDR3 nucleotides: TGTGCCAGCAGTTTCCCTTACACAAACACTGAAGCTTTCTTT.

This clone was counted once. The CDR3 DNA is TGTGCCATCGCCGGGAGGGGTGCCCACAATGAGCAGTTCTTC. This gives the protein CAIAGRGAHNEQFF. The chain joins TRBV27 to TRBJ2-1, with 8 bases fitting TRBD2. Losses at the gene ends were 10 bases for V and 5 bases for J; bases not matched to a gene: 10. Germline loops: CDR1 MNHEY, CDR2 SMNVEV (reference sequence). The CDR3 totals 14 residues.

The rearrangement links TRBV4-2 to TRBJ2-4; 8 bases map to TRBD2. This CDR3 is built from 16 residues. CDR1 and CDR2 from the germline V gene are LGHNA and YNFKEQ. The V and J ends lost 4 bases and 8 bases, in that order; junction bases with no gene match: 13. CDR3 DNA: TGTGCCAGCAGCCGTCCAGCCCATACGGGGGGGGACATTCAGTACTTC. Protein sequence: CASSRPAHTGGDIQYF.

V gene TRBV9 combines with J gene TRBJ2-3; D gene uncertain. Deletions cut 5 bases from V and 8 bases from J, with 12 bases between. CDR3 length equals 12 residues. Germline-derived CDR1 and CDR2 are SGDLS and YYNGEE. The CDR3 DNA reads as TGTGCCAGCAGGAGTAGTTCGGGTACGCAGTATTTT. Amino acid sequence: CASRSSSGTQYF.

J is TRBJ2-7 and V is TRBV11-2; no clear D. Per germline, CDR1 SGHAT and CDR2 FQNNGV. The CDR3 consists of 12 residues. The V end was cut by 2 bases, the J end by 3 bases, with 5 bases between. CDR3 sequence reads: CASSLSGYEQYF. The CDR3 DNA sequence: TGTGCCAGCAGCTTATCCGGCTACGAGCAGTACTTC.

The V and J genes are TRBV5-6 and TRBJ2-7; a weak D match, TRBD2 (6 bases). V was cut by 4 bases and J by 1 base, with 9 bases left in between. Per germline, CDR1 SGHDT and CDR2 YYEEEE. The CDR3 has 13 residues. CDR3 sequence (DNA): TGTGCCAGCAGCAGGGACTTTTCCTACGAGCAGTACTTC. It translates to CASSRDFSYEQYF.

J is TRBJ2-3 and V is TRBV7-2; 12 bases match TRBD2. The ends lost 3 bases at V and 5 bases at J; junction bases unmatched: 12. Looked up from germline, CDR1 is SGHTA and CDR2 is FQGNSA. The CDR3 runs 18 residues. CDR3 DNA sequence: TGTGCCAGCAGCTTGGGTCCTAGCGGGGGGGCCGGAGGAGATACGCAGTATTTT. As protein: CASSLGPSGGAGGDTQYF.

V and J are TRBV5-1 and TRBJ1-3; tentatively, D is TRBD1 (5 bases). V lost 1 base to trimming and J lost 2 bases, with 13 bases between them. Per germline, CDR1 SGHRS and CDR2 YFSETQ. The CDR3 runs to 16 residues. The CDR3 loop reads CASSLTNQGAGNTIYF. CDR3 sequence (DNA): TGCGCCAGCAGCTTGACAAATCAGGGAGCTGGAAACACCATATATTTT.

The chain has TRBV20-1 and TRBJ2-3, with unresolved D. The CDR3 loop spans 11 amino acids. V was clipped by 6 bases and J by 6 bases, with 10 bases between them. Germline CDR1 DFQATT, CDR2 SNEGSKA (reference sequence). The CDR3 loop is CSAAVTDTQYF. CDR3 nucleotide sequence: TGCAGTGCCGCAGTGACTGATACGCAGTATTTT.

The CDR3 DNA sequence: TGTGCCAGCAGTTTATATGAGGCGGCCTCTGGAAACACCATATATTTT. Encoded protein: CASSLYEAASGNTIYF. This sequence joins TRBV6-5 and TRBJ1-3; D call uncertain. The CDR3 contains 16 residues. The germline V gene encodes CDR1 MNHEY and CDR2 SVGAGI. Deletions cut 4 bases from V and 0 bases from J, with 13 bases between.

The gene calls are TRBV19 and TRBJ1-1, with a possible D match to TRBD1 (5 bases). The CDR3 sequence is 13 residues long. V dropped 4 bases and J dropped 1 base, with 7 bases sitting between them. Germline CDR1 and CDR2: LNHDA and SQIVND (reference sequence). This CDR3 reads CASSSQGNTEAFF. The CDR3, as DNA: TGTGCCAGTAGTAGCCAGGGGAACACTGAAGCTTTCTTT.

V usage is TRBV9 and J usage is TRBJ2-7; 8 bases agree with TRBD1. Germline CDR1 and CDR2: SGDLS and YYNGEE. There are 14 residues in the CDR3. V trimming: 3 bases; J trimming: 2 bases; junction bases outside the gene matches: 4. The CDR3 sequence is CASSAGQGTYEQYF. DNA of the CDR3: TGTGCCAGCAGCGCCGGACAGGGCACCTACGAGCAGTACTTC.

The chain joins TRBV4-3 to TRBJ2-3, with a tentative D call TRBD2 (5 bases). The CDR3 sequence is 13 residues long. V lost 2 bases and J lost 11, with 14 bases in between. Per the germline V gene, CDR1 is LGHNA and CDR2 is YSLEER. The CDR3 sequence: CASSQRGGLKQYF. DNA for the CDR3: TGCGCCAGCAGCCAACGGGGTGGGCTTAAGCAGTATTTT.

V gene TRBV7-9 combines with J gene TRBJ2-5; either TRBD1 or TRBD2 may fit D (5 bases each). The J call is in doubt because the DNA end fits TRBJ2-7 better. Germline V gene data show CDR1 as SEHNR and CDR2 as FQNEAQ (reference sequence). The CDR3 extends over 13 amino acids. In nucleotides, the CDR3 is TGTGCCAGCAGCCCCACAATGGGACACGAGCAGTACTTC. Its translation: CASSPTMGHEQYF.

This chain joins TRBV6-1 and TRBJ2-7; D is undetermined. The CDR3 length is 11 residues. The germline CDR1 and CDR2 sequences are MNHNS and SASEGT. V lost 4 bases and J 2 bases, leaving 3 bases between the germline ends. The CDR3 DNA follows: TGTGCCAGCAGTGCCCCCTACGAGCAGTACTTC. Its translation: CASSAPYEQYF.

The CDR3 DNA sequence: TGTGCCAGCAGATTCAACCGGGGGGGGACTGAAGCTTTCTTT. Protein: CASRFNRGGTEAFF. J is TRBJ1-1 and V is TRBV2, with D perhaps matching TRBD1 (5 bases). Germline-derived CDR1 and CDR2 are SNHLY and FYNNEI. The germline V and J ends were trimmed by 6 bases and 5 bases, with 16 bases remaining between them. The CDR3 loop spans 14 amino acids.

The V and J genes are TRBV30 and TRBJ2-2, with a weak D call TRBD2 (5 bases). The ends were cut back, 4 bases at V and 4 bases at J, with 13 bases in the middle. CDR3 length: 14 amino acids. Germline V gene sequence: CDR1 GTSNPN, CDR2 SVGIG (reference sequence). CDR3 region: CAWMEGRATGELFF. The CDR3 DNA reads as TGTGCCTGGATGGAAGGGCGGGCCACCGGGGAGCTGTTTTTT.

This chain connects TRBV19 to TRBJ2-3; 9 bases are shared with TRBD2. Germline-derived CDR1 and CDR2 are LNHDA and SQIVND (reference sequence). V dropped 4 bases and J dropped 6; count of bases not matched to a gene: 8. The CDR3 is 15 residues long. The CDR3 sequence is CASSRLAGTMDTQYF. CDR3 sequence (DNA): TGTGCCAGTAGTAGGCTAGCGGGGACGATGGATACGCAGTATTTT.